Presented here are 9 T cell receptor beta chains from one specimen sequenced in a study of CD8+CD57+ T cells in acquired aplastic anemia. Genomic DNA was employed as the template in profiling TCR beta VDJ and CDR3. TCRdb itself ran the reads through MiXCR, one entry per CDR3 protein. The sample shows some 120,000 distinct CDR3 sequences, approximately 41% of them seen only once. Sequenced patients had shown CD8+CD57+ cell expansion by flow cytometry. The sequencing input was sorted CD4+, CD8+, or CD8+CD57+ T cells (not recorded which) from PBMCs. Source of these receptors: a human donor with aplastic anemia.

On this clonotype itself: This may arise from a read error, as a much more abundant clone is one base away. The chain joins TRBV6-5 to TRBJ1-1, with a tentative D call TRBD1 (6 bases). Germline CDR1 reads MNHEY; CDR2 reads SVGAGI. There are 15 residues in the CDR3. V was cut by 8 bases and J by 0 bases, with 16 bases left in between. The CDR3 nucleotides read TGTGCCAGCGACAGCGACAGGCTGATGAACACTGAAGCTTTCTTT. Its translation is CASDSDRLMNTEAFF.

The rearrangement joins TRBV20-1 to TRBJ2-5; 8 bases line up with TRBD1. The CDR3 is 13 residues long. Per germline, CDR1 DFQATT and CDR2 SNEGSKA (reference sequence). V dropped 3 bases and J dropped 3; count of bases not matched to a gene: 3. The CDR3 sequence is CSARPTGEETQYF. In DNA, the CDR3 is TGCAGTGCTAGGCCGACAGGGGAAGAGACCCAGTACTTC.

This clonotype was recorded at least ten times. The V gene is TRBV5-4, the J gene TRBJ2-7; D not certain. Germline assignment: CDR1 SGHNT and CDR2 YYREEE (reference sequence). The CDR3 consists of 14 residues. V was cut by 1 base and J by 2 bases, with 10 bases left in between. CDR3 bases: TGTGCCAGCAGCTTGACCCCCCGGGCCTACGAGCAGTACTTC. This gives the protein CASSLTPRAYEQYF.

This clonotype was detected only a few times. The genes are TRBV12-3 or TRBV12-4 and TRBJ2-1; 8 bases agree with TRBD2. The ends lost 6 bases at V and 9 bases at J; junction bases unmatched: 7. The CDR3 has 13 residues. CDR3 loop: CASSPDRGGEQFF. In DNA, the CDR3 is TGTGCCAGCAGCCCCGACCGGGGGGGTGAGCAGTTCTTC.

Remarks on this clonotype: One end of the junction does not line up with germline, which may come from a read error. The J gene is TRBJ2-3, the V gene TRBV10-3, with TRBD2 matching over 11 bases. The CDR3 has 15 residues. Germline CDR1 is ENHRY and CDR2 is SYGVKD. The CDR3 sequence is CAFSGLAGGPDTQYF. The CDR3 region has the DNA TGTGCCTTCAGTGGATTAGCGGGGGGGCCCGATACGCAGTATTTT.

This clonotype came up once. The chain couples TRBV2 to TRBJ1-6; D call uncertain. CDR3 length: 13 residues. Germline lookup yields CDR1 SNHLY and CDR2 FYNNEI. V lost 5 bases, J lost 6 bases, and 8 bases lay in between. The CDR3 spells CASSLGFNSPLHF. The CDR3 coding sequence is TGTGCCAGCAGTTTAGGGTTTAATTCACCCCTCCACTTT.

This clonotype has at least ten counts. The chain combines TRBV11-2 with TRBJ2-3; TRBD2 matches at 11 bases. The CDR3 is made up of 16 amino acids. CDR1 and CDR2 (germline): SGHAT, FQNNGV. Trimming cost V 1 base and J 6 bases; bases outside gene matches: 6. The CDR3 loop reads CASSLAPSGGTDTQYF. The CDR3 DNA follows: TGTGCCAGCAGCTTAGCACCTAGCGGGGGGACGGATACGCAGTATTTT.

This clonotype was detected once. The chain is built from TRBV5-6 and TRBJ2-2, with D possibly matching TRBD1 (5 bases). This CDR3 region has 16 residues. Germline CDR1 is SGHDT and CDR2 is YYEEEE. Deletions cut 3 bases from V and 1 base from J, with 13 bases between. CDR3 sequence reads: CASSSGRVLNTGELFF. DNA for the CDR3: TGTGCCAGCAGCTCGGGCAGGGTGTTGAACACCGGGGAGCTGTTTTTT. Filled out from reference TRBV5-6 and TRBJ2-2, the complete variable domain reads DAGVTQSPTHLIKTRGQQVTLRCSPKSGHDTVSWYQQALGQGPQFIFQYYEEEERQRGNFPDRFSGHQFPNYSSELNVNALLLGDSALYLCASSSGRVLNTGELFFGEGSRLTVL.

Notes on this clonotype: A read error may account for a junction end that differs from germline. The gene calls are TRBV27 and TRBJ1-2; weak D call: TRBD1 (5 bases). This CDR3 spans 15 amino acids. The germline V gene encodes CDR1 MNHEY and CDR2 SMNVEV (reference sequence). The CDR3 DNA follows: TGTGCCAGCAGTCCCGTGGCGGGGACTAACTGTGGCTACACCTTC. It encodes CASSPVAGTNCGYTF.